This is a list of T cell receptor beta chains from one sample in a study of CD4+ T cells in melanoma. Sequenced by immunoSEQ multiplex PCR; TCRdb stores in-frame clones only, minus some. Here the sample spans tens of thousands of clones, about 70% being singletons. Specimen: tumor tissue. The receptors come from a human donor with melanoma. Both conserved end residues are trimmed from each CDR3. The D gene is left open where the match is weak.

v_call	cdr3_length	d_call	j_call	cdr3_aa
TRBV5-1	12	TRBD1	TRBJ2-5	ASSLAGGKETQY
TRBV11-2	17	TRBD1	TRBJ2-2	ASSFIGQGAPPNTGELF
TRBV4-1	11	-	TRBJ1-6	ASSLTGYSPLH
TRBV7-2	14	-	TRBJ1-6	ASSIRHILLNSPLH
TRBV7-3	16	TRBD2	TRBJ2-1	ASSPRLERGSSYNEQF
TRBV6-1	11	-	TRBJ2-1	ASTEQLGYEQF
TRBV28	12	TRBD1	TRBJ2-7	ASRSSTGTYEQY
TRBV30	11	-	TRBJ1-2	AWSERVNYGYT
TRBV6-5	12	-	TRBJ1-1	ASIIRGGGTEAF
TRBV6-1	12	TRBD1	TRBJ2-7	ASSPRDSSYEQY
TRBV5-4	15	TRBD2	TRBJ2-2	ASSLARSSGNTGELF
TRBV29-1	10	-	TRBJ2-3	SVGAGIDTQY
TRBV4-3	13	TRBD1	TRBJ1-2	ASSQQQGSDYGYT
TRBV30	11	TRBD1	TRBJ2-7	AWSRDSAYEQY
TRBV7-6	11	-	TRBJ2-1	ASSRPTGNEQF
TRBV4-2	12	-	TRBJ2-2	ASSQDWGAGELF
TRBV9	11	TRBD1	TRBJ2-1	ASSPDRVGEQF
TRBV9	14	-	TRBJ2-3	ASSVGPTGLGDTQY
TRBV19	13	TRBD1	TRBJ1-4	ASKDRGLANEKLF
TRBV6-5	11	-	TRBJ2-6	ASSKPTFNVLT
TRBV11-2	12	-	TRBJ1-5	ASSLSGTNQPQH
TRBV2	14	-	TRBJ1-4	ASTAGGREGFYPNF
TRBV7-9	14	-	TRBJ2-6	ASSLRSASGANVLT
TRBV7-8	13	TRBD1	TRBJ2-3	ASSLEGASTDTQY
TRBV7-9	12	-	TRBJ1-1	ASSLGLVNTEAF
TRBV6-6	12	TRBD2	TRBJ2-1	ASSRLATNNEQF
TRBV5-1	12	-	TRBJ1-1	ASSLDGPNTEAF
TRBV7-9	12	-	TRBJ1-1	ASSLKVLNTEAF
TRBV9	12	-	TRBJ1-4	ASSVDGTGEKLF
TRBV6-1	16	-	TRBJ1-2	ASSEGLVDSTSMSGYT
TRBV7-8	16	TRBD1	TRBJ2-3	ASSRDRGLPFSRDTQY
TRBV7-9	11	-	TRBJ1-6	ASSLGQNSPLH
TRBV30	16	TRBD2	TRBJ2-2	AWSGISSGGSYTGELF
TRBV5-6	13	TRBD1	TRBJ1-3	ASSLRGRPGNTIY
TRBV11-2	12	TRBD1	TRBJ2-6	ASTRDSSTNVLT
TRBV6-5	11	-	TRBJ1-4	ASSYNPNEKLF
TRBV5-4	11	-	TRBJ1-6	ASPRQTNSPLH
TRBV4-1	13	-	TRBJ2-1	ASSQLRGGFVEQF
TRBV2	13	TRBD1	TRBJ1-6	ASSISGGWNSPLH
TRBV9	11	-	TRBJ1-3	ASSPRSGNTIY
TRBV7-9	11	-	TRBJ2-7	ASSLAPPGEQY
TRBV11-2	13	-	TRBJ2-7	ASSSPGFVAYEQY
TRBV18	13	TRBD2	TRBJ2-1	ASCTNSGGGNEQF
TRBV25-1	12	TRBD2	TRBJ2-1	ASSVGGAFNEQF
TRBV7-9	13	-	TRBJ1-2	ASSLWEGMEWGYT
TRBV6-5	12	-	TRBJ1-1	ASSFNRADTEAF
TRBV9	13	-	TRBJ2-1	ASSVEGDPYNEQF